This T cell receptor beta chain was captured by sequencing in a study of T cells in Graves' hyperthyroidism and ophthalmopathy. Study observations and caveats: Ophthalmopathy stood apart from stable hyperthyroidism in a 13 V-J model. Blood samples included most of the expanded thyroid clonotypes exceeding 0.001.

Amplification of TCR beta CDR3 regions used RNA as the template. Primed by the HTBI set, a first-round RT-PCR was run on the TCR CDR3. TCRdb independently ran MiXCR on the multiplex PCR reads; one entry per CDR3 protein. The sample includes 500,000 or so distinct CDR3 sequences, roughly a sixth seen only once; the top ten take approximately 32%. This clonotype has a handful of counts. Its target is not known. The junction does not match germline at one end; this may be a read error. The CDR3 totals 14 residues. Germline values: CDR1 SGHNT, CDR2 YYREEE (reference sequence). The TCR was taken from a woman aged 25-40 years with Graves' ophthalmopathy. J is TRBJ2-7 and V is TRBV5-4, with a tentative D call TRBD1 (6 bases). The sample was blood. The CDR3 coding sequence is TGTGCCAGCACCTTGGCAGGGGCCGCCTACGAGCAGTACTTC. Its translation: CASTLAGAAYEQYF.